This T cell receptor (beta chain) is from a study of cytomegalovirus exposure and HLA in healthy donors. On the study more broadly: Inside one of the first data releases sat about 85 million unique TCRs taken from HLA-typed donors.

The study ran its PCR with 60 Vbeta and 13 Jbeta primers. TCRdb's copy holds only in-frame clones and misses some; the assay was immunoSEQ multiplex PCR. This sample carries about 200,000 clones, 81% of them seen once, and the ten largest clones take approximately 3.6%. Regarding this clone: This sample also contains other DNA sequences that code for the same CDR3.

The CDR3 runs to 14 residues. Germline lookup yields CDR1 KGHSH and CDR2 LQKENI. V was trimmed by 2 bases and J by 2 bases, leaving 10 bases between them. Sequencing input: PBMCs. This receptor was taken from a man in his forties in good health and CMV-seropositive. This chain links TRBV18 with TRBJ2-7; tentative D call: TRBD1 (6 bases). The CDR3, as DNA: TGTGCCAGCTCACCAGGCACAGGGACCTACGAGCAGTACTTC. This codes for CASSPGTGTYEQYF.